This is a list of T cell receptor beta chains from one sample in a study of STAT3 mutations in large granular lymphocyte leukemia. Using immunoSEQ multiplex PCR, the repertoire was profiled, and TCRdb retains in-frame clones only, with some absent. The data contain approximately 10,000 clones, 85% to 90% of them singletons. Sample: peripheral blood mononuclear cells. The origin of the receptors is a man in his 60s with T-cell large granular lymphocyte leukemia. Some clones in this sample may be carry-over from other donors' samples. Both conserved end residues are part of each CDR3. D genes are given only for firm matches. Clone size is shown for a subset of rows, as once, few, many or a class of expanded clone.

v_call	clone_size	j_call	d_call	cdr3_aa	cdr3_nt
TRBV11-3	once	TRBJ2-2	-	CASSSGLGTAGELFF	TGTGCCAGCAGCTCCGGGCTAGGGACGGCCGGGGAGCTGTTTTTT
TRBV18	-	TRBJ2-5	TRBD1	CASSGQGEETQYF	TGTGCCAGCTCAGGACAGGGAGAAGAGACCCAGTACTTC
TRBV11-3	once	TRBJ2-2	-	CASSTGPNPNGELFF	TGTGCCAGCAGCACCGGGCCCAACCCAAACGGGGAGCTGTTTTTT
TRBV29-1	-	TRBJ2-7	TRBD1	CSVPGQGPYEQYF	TGCAGCGTTCCGGGACAGGGTCCCTACGAGCAGTACTTC
TRBV5-1	-	TRBJ2-5	-	CASSLRQGETQYF	TGCGCCAGCAGCTTACGACAAGGGGAGACCCAGTACTTC
TRBV18	-	TRBJ2-1	-	CASSPPGGGGISPNEQFF	TGTGCCAGCTCACCCCCCGGAGGGGGCGGGATATCGCCCAATGAGCAGTTCTTC
TRBV30	-	TRBJ1-2	-	CAWSVPTYGYTF	TGTGCCTGGAGTGTACCTACCTATGGCTACACCTTC
TRBV10-2	-	TRBJ2-2	TRBD2	CASSVDAGGRTGELFF	TGCGCCAGCAGTGTAGACGCGGGAGGTAGGACCGGGGAGCTGTTTTTT
TRBV14	-	TRBJ2-7	TRBD2	CASSQSLAGVSGQYF	TGTGCCAGCAGCCAATCACTAGCGGGAGTCTCGGGGCAGTACTTC
TRBV30	-	TRBJ2-2	TRBD2	CAWSDFGLAIAGELFF	TGTGCCTGGAGTGACTTCGGACTAGCGATTGCTGGGGAGCTGTTCTTT
TRBV18	-	TRBJ2-3	-	CASSPPGGGGTDTQYF	TGTGCCAGCTCACCACCGGGAGGCGGGGGCACAGATACGCAGTATTTT
TRBV6-1	-	TRBJ1-2	TRBD1	CASTQRDRGPYGYTF	TGTGCCAGCACCCAGAGGGACAGGGGGCCCTATGGCTACACCTTC
TRBV7-9	once	TRBJ2-1	-	CASSSGGSDEQFF	TGTGCCAGCAGCTCCGGGGGCAGCGATGAGCAGTTCTTC
TRBV29-1	-	TRBJ2-2	TRBD1	CSVTGSGGLIGELFF	TGCAGCGTGACAGGGTCCGGCGGGTTGATCGGGGAGCTGTTTTTT
TRBV18	-	TRBJ1-1	-	CASSPQGRGTEAFF	TGTGCCAGCTCACCCCAGGGTCGGGGGACTGAAGCTTTCTTT
TRBV5-1	-	TRBJ2-3	TRBD1	CASSPGQGDDTQYF	TGCGCCAGCAGCCCGGGCCAGGGGGATGATACGCAGTATTTT
TRBV30	once	TRBJ2-7	-	CAWRTGGTYEQYF	TGTGCCTGGAGAACTGGGGGGACCTACGAGCAGTACTTC
TRBV25-1	once	TRBJ2-3	-	CASSNPNTQYF	TGTGCCAGCAGTAACCCGAATACGCAGTATTTT
TRBV5-1	-	TRBJ1-1	-	CASSLTQNTEAFF	TGCGCCAGCAGCTTGACTCAGAACACTGAAGCTTTCTTT
TRBV5-4	-	TRBJ1-2	TRBD1	CASSRRGQVVNYGYTF	TGTGCCAGCAGCCGTAGGGGACAGGTGGTTAACTATGGCTACACCTTC
TRBV7-2	-	TRBJ1-4	TRBD1	CASSVDRVDEKLFF	TGTGCCAGCAGTGTTGACAGGGTGGATGAAAAACTGTTTTTT
TRBV13	-	TRBJ2-5	-	CASSPPWVEETQYF	TGTGCCAGCAGCCCCCCTTGGGTTGAAGAGACCCAGTACTTC
TRBV27	-	TRBJ2-7	-	CASKRAPGYEQYF	TGTGCCAGCAAAAGGGCCCCCGGGTACGAGCAGTACTTC
TRBV7-3	-	TRBJ2-1	-	CASSSRDFGYNEQFF	TGTGCCAGCAGCAGCCGGGACTTCGGGTACAATGAGCAGTTCTTC
TRBV6-5	-	TRBJ2-2	-	CASSYNPDTGELFF	TGTGCCAGCAGTTACAACCCCGACACCGGGGAGCTGTTTTTT
TRBV25-1	-	TRBJ1-1	-	CASSWGGDGTEAFF	TGTGCCAGCAGTTGGGGGGGGGACGGGACTGAAGCTTTCTTT
TRBV29-1	-	TRBJ1-1	-	CSVEPRDYVEAFF	TGCAGCGTTGAGCCCCGGGACTACGTAGAAGCTTTCTTT
TRBV11-2	-	TRBJ2-1	-	CASSLAPRGSVRSYNEQFF	TGTGCCAGCAGCTTAGCCCCACGGGGTTCGGTCCGCTCCTACAATGAGCAGTTCTTC
TRBV4-2	-	TRBJ2-7	-	CASSQDRPGRQTLPYEQYF	TGTGCCAGCAGCCAAGATCGTCCAGGCAGGCAAACCCTTCCCTACGAGCAGTACTTC
TRBV19	-	TRBJ2-1	-	CASSTQVNEQFF	TGTGCCAGTAGTACACAGGTAAATGAGCAGTTCTTC
TRBV5-1	-	TRBJ2-2	TRBD1	CASSLDRGPGTGELFF	TGCGCCAGCAGCTTGGACAGGGGGCCAGGCACCGGGGAGCTGTTTTTT
TRBV27	-	TRBJ2-3	-	CASFVWERNTDTQYF	TGTGCCAGCTTTGTCTGGGAGAGGAATACAGATACGCAGTATTTT
TRBV6-5	-	TRBJ2-3	TRBD1	CASSYPTGGSMDTQYF	TGTGCCAGCAGTTACCCCACAGGGGGCTCTATGGATACGCAGTATTTT
TRBV4-2	-	TRBJ1-2	TRBD1	CASSELDRASGYTF	TGTGCCAGCAGCGAATTGGACAGGGCTTCTGGCTACACCTTC
TRBV29-1	-	TRBJ2-1	-	CSVRAGSYEQFF	TGCAGCGTTCGGGCCGGGAGCTATGAGCAGTTCTTC
TRBV7-9	-	TRBJ2-5	-	CASSPWDRAQYF	TGTGCCAGCAGCCCTTGGGATAGGGCCCAGTACTTC